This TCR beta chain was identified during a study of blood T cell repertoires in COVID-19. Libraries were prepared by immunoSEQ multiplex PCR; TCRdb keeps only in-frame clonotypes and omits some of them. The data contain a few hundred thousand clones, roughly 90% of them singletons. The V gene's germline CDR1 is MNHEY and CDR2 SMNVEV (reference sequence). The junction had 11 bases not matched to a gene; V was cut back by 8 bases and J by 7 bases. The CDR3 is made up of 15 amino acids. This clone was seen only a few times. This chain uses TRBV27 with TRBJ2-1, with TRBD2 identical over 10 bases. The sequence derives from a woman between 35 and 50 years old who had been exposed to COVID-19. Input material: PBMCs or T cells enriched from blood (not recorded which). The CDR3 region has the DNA TGTGCCAGCGGAGGAAGCGGGAGGGCTCCTAATGAGCAGTTCTTC. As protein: CASGGSGRAPNEQFF.